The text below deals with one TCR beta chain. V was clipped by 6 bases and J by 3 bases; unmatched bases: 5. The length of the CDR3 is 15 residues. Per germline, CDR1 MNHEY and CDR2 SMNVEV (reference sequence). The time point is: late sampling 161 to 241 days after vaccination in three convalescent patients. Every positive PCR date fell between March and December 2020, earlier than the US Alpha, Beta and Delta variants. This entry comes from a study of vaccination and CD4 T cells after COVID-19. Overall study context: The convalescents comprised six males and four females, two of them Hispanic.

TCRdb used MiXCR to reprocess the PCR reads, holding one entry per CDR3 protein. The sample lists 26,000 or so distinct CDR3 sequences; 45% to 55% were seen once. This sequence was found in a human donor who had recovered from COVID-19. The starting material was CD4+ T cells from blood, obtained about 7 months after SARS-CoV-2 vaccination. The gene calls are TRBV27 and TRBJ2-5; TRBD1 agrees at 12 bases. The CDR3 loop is CASRGQGAGEETQYF. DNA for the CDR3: TGTGCCAGCAGGGGACAGGGGGCAGGAGAAGAGACCCAGTACTTC.